This TCR beta chain was captured by sequencing in a study of human T cells and chemical hapten exposure. Overall study: Slight differences in pooled library volume were the main source of varying TCR yields across samples. Regarding the study as a whole: The study found that DPC sensitization did not change TCRs above 1 in 1000 frequency.

Comments on this clonotype: Its antigen is not identified.

Germline CDR1 is SQVTM and CDR2 is ANQGSEA. The CDR3 extends over 14 amino acids. V was shortened by 8 bases and J by 2 bases, with 17 bases between the two germline ends. The time point denotes: healthy volunteer bleed at 6 weeks. Unfractionated whole blood yielded total RNA. The library attached unique molecular identifiers to individual cDNA molecules. How the authors handled the data: Samples held a median of approximately 94,000 TCRs, range roughly 20,000–750,000. TCRdb re-called the RACE reads through MiXCR, storing one row per CDR3 protein. These V and J calls derive from TCRdb rather than the authors' analysis. Counted here are fewer than 85,000 distinct CDR3 sequences, around 9.3% occurring once; the ten biggest clones make up 1.5% to 2%.

This sequence originates from a female donor in good health. Some clones in this sample may be carry-over from other donors' samples. The chain carries TRBV29-1 and TRBJ2-3; D is tentatively TRBD1 or TRBD2 (5 bases each). Sequences were obtained from whole blood. The CDR3 sequence: CSYHWGRPTDTQYF. The CDR3 DNA reads as TGCAGCTATCACTGGGGACGGCCCACAGATACGCAGTATTTT.